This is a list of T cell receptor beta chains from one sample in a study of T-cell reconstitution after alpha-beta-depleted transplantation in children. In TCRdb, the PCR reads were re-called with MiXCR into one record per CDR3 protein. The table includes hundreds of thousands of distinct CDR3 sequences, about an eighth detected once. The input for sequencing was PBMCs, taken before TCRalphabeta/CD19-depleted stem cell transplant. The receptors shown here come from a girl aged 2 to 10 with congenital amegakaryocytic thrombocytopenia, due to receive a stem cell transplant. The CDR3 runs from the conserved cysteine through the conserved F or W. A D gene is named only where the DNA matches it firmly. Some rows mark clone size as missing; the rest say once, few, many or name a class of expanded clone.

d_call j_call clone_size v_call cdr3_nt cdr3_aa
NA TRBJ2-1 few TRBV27 TGTGCCAGCAGTTCTTGGGGGGGGCCTAGCTCCTACAATGAGCAGTTCTTC CASSSWGGPSSYNEQFF
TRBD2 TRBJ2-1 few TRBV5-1 TGCGCCAGCAGCCTTTTAAATTTAGCGGGAGGGGACAATGAGCAGTTCTTC CASSLLNLAGGDNEQFF
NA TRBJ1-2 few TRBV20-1 TGCAGTGCTCCCGGTGTTCGTGGCTACACCTTC CSAPGVRGYTF
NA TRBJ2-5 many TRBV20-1 TGCAGTGCTAGAGATCCCGCGGGATTTAGCGAGACCCAGTACTTC CSARDPAGFSETQYF
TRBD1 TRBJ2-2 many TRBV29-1 TGCAGCGTTTCAAAGGACAGGGGGCGGGAGACCGGGGAGCTGTTTTTT CSVSKDRGRETGELFF
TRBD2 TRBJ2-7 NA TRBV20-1 TGCAGTGCTACTGGGACTAGCAACTACGAGCAGTACTTC CSATGTSNYEQYF
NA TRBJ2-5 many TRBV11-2 TGTGCCAGCAGCCCCTTTGGGGGGGACAGCCAAGAGACCCAGTACTTC CASSPFGGDSQETQYF
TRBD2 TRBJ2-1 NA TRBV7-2 TGTGCCAGCAGCTTATACGTTCTAGCGGGCTACAATGAGCAGTTCTTC CASSLYVLAGYNEQFF
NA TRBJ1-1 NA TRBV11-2 TGTGCCAGCAGCTTACGGTTAGGTTTGGGCCAGATGAACACTGAAGCTTTCTTT CASSLRLGLGQMNTEAFF
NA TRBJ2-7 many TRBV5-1 TGCGCCAGCAGCGTACTGACAAGATACTACGAGCAGTACTTC CASSVLTRYYEQYF
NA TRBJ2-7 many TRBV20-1 TGCAGTGCTAGTCTAGCCTCCCCGAATGACGAGCAGTACTTC CSASLASPNDEQYF
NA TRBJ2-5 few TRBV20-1 TGCAGTGCTAGAGATCGGTCAAGAGAGACCCAGTACTTC CSARDRSRETQYF
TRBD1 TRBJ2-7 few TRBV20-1 TGCAGTGCTAGCACTGAACCACGCGCGGACAGGGCTTACGAGCAGTACTTC CSASTEPRADRAYEQYF
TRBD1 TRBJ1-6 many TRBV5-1 TGCGCCAGCAGCACTGTGGGACAGGGGGCTTCACCCCTCCACTTT CASSTVGQGASPLHF
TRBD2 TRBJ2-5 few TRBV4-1 TGCGCCAGCAGCCAAGTGGGGACTAGCCCAGAGACCCAGTACTTC CASSQVGTSPETQYF
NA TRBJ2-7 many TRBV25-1 TGTGCCAGCAGTGCCTCAGGGGTACCCTACGAGCAGTACTTC CASSASGVPYEQYF
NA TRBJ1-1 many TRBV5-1 TGCGCCAGCAGGTTGGGCATTTCAGACACTGAAGCTTTCTTT CASRLGISDTEAFF
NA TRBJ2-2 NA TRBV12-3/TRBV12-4 TGTGCCAGCAGACCCCGGGGCCGAGAAACTGGGGAGCTGTTTTTT CASRPRGRETGELFF
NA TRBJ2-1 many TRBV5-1 TGCGCCAGCAGCCCTCTTTCCGTCGAGCAGTTCTTC CASSPLSVEQFF
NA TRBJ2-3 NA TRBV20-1 TGCAGTGCTAGTTCGGTAGCTGTCACAGATACGCAGTATTTT CSASSVAVTDTQYF
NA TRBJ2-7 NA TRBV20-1 TGCAGTGCGGGGGACAAAGTCGAGCAGTACTTC CSAGDKVEQYF
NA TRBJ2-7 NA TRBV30 TGTGCCTGGAGTACCTTAGGACAGAGCCGCTACGAGCAGTACTTC CAWSTLGQSRYEQYF
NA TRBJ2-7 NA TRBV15 TGTGCCACCAGCAGAGAAAGAGTAAGGGGCGAGCAGTACTTC CATSRERVRGEQYF
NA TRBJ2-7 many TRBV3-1 TGTGCCAGCAGCCAAGATTTGGCTAGCAACAAGCAGTACTTC CASSQDLASNKQYF
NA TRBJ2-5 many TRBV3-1 TGTGCCAGCAGCCAGGGCCCGCAAGAGACCCAGTACTTC CASSQGPQETQYF
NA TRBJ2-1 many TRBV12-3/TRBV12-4 TGTGCCAGCAGTTTCTCTTTTTACCCCTACAATGAGCAGTTCTTC CASSFSFYPYNEQFF
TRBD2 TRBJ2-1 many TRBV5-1 TGCGCCAGTGGGGGGGATGAGCAGTTCTTC CASGGDEQFF
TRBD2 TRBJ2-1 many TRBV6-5 TGTGCCAGCCTCAATAGCGGGACGGGCTACAATGAGCAGTTCTTC CASLNSGTGYNEQFF